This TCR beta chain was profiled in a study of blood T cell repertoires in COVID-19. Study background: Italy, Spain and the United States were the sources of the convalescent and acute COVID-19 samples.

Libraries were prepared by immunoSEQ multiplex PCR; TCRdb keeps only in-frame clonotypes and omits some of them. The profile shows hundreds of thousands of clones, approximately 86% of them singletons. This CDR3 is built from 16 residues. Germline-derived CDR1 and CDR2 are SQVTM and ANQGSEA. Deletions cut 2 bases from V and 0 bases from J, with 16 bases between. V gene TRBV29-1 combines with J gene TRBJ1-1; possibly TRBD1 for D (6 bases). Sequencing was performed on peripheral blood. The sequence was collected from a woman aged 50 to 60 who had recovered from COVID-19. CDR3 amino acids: CSVETGKRRMNTEAFF. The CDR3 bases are TGCAGCGTTGAAACAGGGAAGAGGAGAATGAACACTGAAGCTTTCTTT.